The next 25 T cell receptor beta chains were all read from a single sample in a study of Ad26.COV2.S vaccination and SARS-CoV-2 variants (dated by TCRdb to the early 2020s). Library creation used the immunoSEQ multiplex PCR assay. TCRdb mirrors the immuneACCESS table, restricted to in-frame sequences. Some clones are absent from its copies; in checked studies, under half trace to an unresolved V gene, and the reason for the others is unknown. This sample gives a few hundred thousand clones in total; 83% of them show up just once. The ten largest make up approximately 7% of the sample. The treatment or condition label for this specimen denotes: roughly 19 received Ad26.COV2.S at low or high dose, single or two shots; five or six received placebo; per-sample allocation not given. For vaccine and placebo recipients, the sequenced repertoires came from samples collected on day 63 after the first injection.

The specimen comprised peripheral blood, sampled in a trial of Ad26.COV2.S vaccine versus placebo. Every receptor here comes from a person between 18 and 59 years old who received the Ad26.COV2.S COVID-19 vaccine or a placebo.

This clone was found a few times. V and J are TRBV7-2 and TRBJ1-6; D not certain. The germline gives CDR1 SGHTA, CDR2 FQGNSA. The CDR3 has 14 residues. The V gene lost 1 base and the J gene lost 9 bases, with 10 bases spanning the gap. The CDR3 reads CASSLGLPASPLHF. CDR3 bases: TGTGCCAGCAGCTTAGGCCTTCCGGCTTCACCCCTCCACTTT.

This chain links TRBV28 with TRBJ1-1, with 7 bases aligning to TRBD1. The V gene's germline CDR1 is MDHEN and CDR2 SYDVKM. V lost 2 bases and J lost 5; bases outside the gene matches: 5. The CDR3 runs 14 residues. The CDR3 sequence: CASSLDRVRTEAFF. Written as DNA, the CDR3 is TGTGCCAGCAGTTTAGACAGGGTGAGAACTGAAGCTTTCTTT. The full variable domain, its missing parts supplied by reference TRBV28 and TRBJ1-1, is DVKVTQSSRYLVKRTGEKVFLECVQDMDHENMFWYRQDPGLGLRLIYFSYDVKMKEKGDIPEGYSVSREKKERFSLILESASTNQTSMYLCASSLDRVRTEAFFGQGTRLTVV.

The chain combines TRBV10-3 with TRBJ2-7, with TRBD2 matching over 11 bases. The CDR3 is made up of 14 amino acids. CDR1 ENHRY and CDR2 SYGVKD come from the germline V gene. Trimming cost V 8 bases and J 0 bases; bases outside gene matches: 3. The CDR3 spells CAIGGTSGSYEQYF. The CDR3 coding sequence is TGTGCCATCGGGGGGACTAGCGGCTCCTACGAGCAGTACTTC.

Written as DNA, the CDR3 is TGCGCCAGCAGCTCCCGGCCGACCCCTGGAAACACCATATATTTT. It specifies CASSSRPTPGNTIYF. This sequence joins TRBV5-1 and TRBJ1-3; D gene uncertain. The V end lost 3 bases, the J end lost 2 bases, and 12 bases lay between the germline ends. This CDR3 is built from 15 residues. Germline V gene lookup returns CDR1 SGHRS and CDR2 YFSETQ. Using reference TRBV5-1 and TRBJ1-3 for the parts outside the CDR3, the full variable domain is KAGVTQTPRYLIKTRGQQVTLSCSPISGHRSVSWYQQTPGQGLQFLFEYFSETQRNKGNFPGRFSGRQFSNSRSEMNVSTLELGDSALYLCASSSRPTPGNTIYFGEGSWLTVV.

V gene TRBV7-7 combines with J gene TRBJ2-1, with TRBD2 as a possible D gene (5 bases). Deletions cut 1 base from V and 5 bases from J, with 15 bases between. CDR1 and CDR2 (germline): SSHAT, FNYEAQ (reference sequence). CDR3 length: 16 residues. CDR3 nucleotides: TGTGCCAGCAGCTTAGTGTATAGCGCTAGGGACAATGAGCAGTTCTTC. Amino acid sequence: CASSLVYSARDNEQFF. The complete variable domain, with remaining parts taken from reference TRBV7-7 and TRBJ2-1, reads GAGVSQSPRYKVTKRGQDVTLRCDPISSHATLYWYQQALGQGPEFLTYFNYEAQPDKSGLPSDRFSAERPEGSISTLTIQRTEQRDSAMYRCASSLVYSARDNEQFFGPGTRLTVL.

The genes are TRBV2 and TRBJ2-1; 7 bases map to TRBD1. The CDR3 is made up of 14 amino acids. J gave up 6 bases and V 5 bases, and 7 bases lay outside the gene matches. Germline V gene data show CDR1 as SNHLY and CDR2 as FYNNEI. CDR3 sequence: CASSRLNRGNEQFF. CDR3 coding DNA: TGTGCCAGCAGTCGTTTAAACAGGGGCAATGAGCAGTTCTTC.

The rearrangement joins TRBV11-2 to TRBJ2-1; TRBD1 is a possible D gene (6 bases). CDR3 length: 13 residues. The ends were cut back, 6 bases at V and 5 bases at J, with 11 bases in the middle. The V gene's germline CDR1 is SGHAT and CDR2 FQNNGV. The CDR3 here is CASRDQGHNEQFF. In nucleotides, the CDR3 is TGTGCCAGCAGGGACCAGGGGCACAATGAGCAGTTCTTC.

This clone has a handful of counts. The chain couples TRBV7-2 to TRBJ1-5; D is uncertain. Germline CDR1 is SGHTA and CDR2 is FQGNSA. The CDR3 is 15 amino acids. V gave up 3 bases and J gave up 3 bases, with 12 bases separating them. In DNA, the CDR3 is TGTGCCAGCAGCTTCTACGAGGGTTTCAATCAGCCCCAGCATTTT. Translation: CASSFYEGFNQPQHF.

J is TRBJ1-5 and V is TRBV7-2; D gene uncertain. Germline CDR1 SGHTA, CDR2 FQGNSA. Trimming removed 2 bases at V and 2 bases at J, with 10 bases between. The CDR3 is 15 amino acids. This chain's CDR3 is CASSLLMRGNQPQHF. The DNA of the CDR3 is TGTGCCAGCAGCTTATTAATGAGGGGCAATCAGCCCCAGCATTTT.

The genes are TRBV10-3 and TRBJ2-7; 8 bases fit TRBD2. The ends lost 8 bases at V and 2 bases at J; junction bases unmatched: 8. The CDR3 has 14 residues. CDR1 is ENHRY and CDR2 is SYGVKD in the germline V gene. The DNA of the CDR3 is TGTGCCATCGCTCCTCGAGCGGGGGCCTACGAGCAGTACTTC. Translation: CAIAPRAGAYEQYF.

The chain employs TRBV3-1 (or the pseudogene TRBV3-2) and TRBJ1-4; tentative D call: TRBD1 (6 bases). The CDR3 sequence is 16 residues long. V was pared by 1 base and J by 7 bases, with 16 bases between. Germline-derived CDR1 and CDR2 are LGHDT and YNNKEL (reference sequence). The DNA for the CDR3 is TGTGCCAGCAGCCAAGTTTTACGGGGGCAAGGTGAAAAACTGTTTTTT. It yields the protein CASSQVLRGQGEKLFF.

J is TRBJ1-1 and V is TRBV11-2, with TRBD1 matching over 8 bases. This CDR3 contains 15 residues. The V gene end was trimmed by 5 bases and the J gene end by 0 bases; junction bases not matched to a gene: 5. The germline V gene encodes CDR1 SGHAT and CDR2 FQNNGV. Written as DNA, the CDR3 is TGTGCCAGCAGCACCACAGGGGGGGTGAACACTGAAGCTTTCTTT. Its translation is CASSTTGGVNTEAFF.

The gene calls are TRBV18 and TRBJ1-2; D not certain. The length of the CDR3 is 15 residues. The germline V gene encodes CDR1 KGHSH and CDR2 LQKENI. V was shortened by 3 bases and J by 0 bases, with 11 bases between the two germline ends. Here the CDR3 reads CASSPGRSSNYGYTF. The CDR3 coding sequence is TGTGCCAGCTCACCCGGACGGAGTTCTAACTATGGCTACACCTTC. The whole variable domain, remainder taken from reference TRBV18 and TRBJ1-2, is NAGVMQNPRHLVRRRGQEARLRCSPMKGHSHVYWYRQLPEEGLKFMVYLQKENIIDESGMPKERFSAEFPKEGPSILRIQQVVRGDSAAYFCASSPGRSSNYGYTFGSGTRLTVV.

The chain has TRBV19 and TRBJ1-2, with 7 bases aligning to TRBD1. Germline V lookup: CDR1 LNHDA, CDR2 SQIVND (reference sequence). Trimming took 8 bases from V and 10 from J; bases not matched to a gene: 7. The CDR3 length is 11 residues. For the CDR3, the DNA is TGTGCCAGTGGTCCGACAGGGCTCTACACCTTC. Translated, it gives CASGPTGLYTF.

The CDR3 sequence is CASSYGQNNYGYTF. CDR3 nucleotide sequence: TGTGCCAGCAGTTACGGACAGAATAACTATGGCTACACCTTC. The chain links TRBV6-6 to TRBJ1-2; a possible D gene is TRBD1 (6 bases). The germline CDR1 and CDR2 sequences are MNHNY and SVGAGI (reference sequence). This CDR3 region has 14 residues. With 2 bases removed from V and 1 base from J, the gap between germline ends came to 8 bases.

The chain has TRBV9 and TRBJ2-7; 7 bases match TRBD1. Germline-derived CDR1 and CDR2 are SGDLS and YYNGEE. This CDR3 is built from 15 residues. V trimming: 1 base; J trimming: 5 bases; junction bases outside the gene matches: 9. CDR3: CASSVRDRAIHEQYF. In nucleotides, the CDR3 is TGTGCCAGCAGCGTAAGAGACAGGGCTATCCACGAGCAGTACTTC.

The J gene is TRBJ2-5, the V gene TRBV7-7; D is unresolved. The CDR3 spans 15 residues. With 5 bases removed from V and 4 bases from J, the gap between germline ends came to 17 bases. Germline V gene data show CDR1 as SSHAT and CDR2 as FNYEAQ (reference sequence). The CDR3 reads CASSHSPKASETQYF. Here the CDR3 DNA reads TGTGCCAGCAGCCATTCCCCGAAAGCGTCAGAGACCCAGTACTTC. Using reference TRBV7-7 and TRBJ2-5 for the parts outside the CDR3, the full variable domain is GAGVSQSPRYKVTKRGQDVTLRCDPISSHATLYWYQQALGQGPEFLTYFNYEAQPDKSGLPSDRFSAERPEGSISTLTIQRTEQRDSAMYRCASSHSPKASETQYFGPGTRLLVL.

The chain combines TRBV7-2 with TRBJ2-1; 7 bases are a match to TRBD2. V lost 7 bases and J lost 2; bases outside the gene matches: 8. Germline lookup yields CDR1 SGHTA and CDR2 FQGNSA. This CDR3 spans 15 amino acids. CDR3 sequence reads: CASNIRGGAYNEQFF. DNA for the CDR3: TGTGCCAGCAACATCCGCGGGGGTGCCTACAATGAGCAGTTCTTC.

CDR3 in amino acids: CASSFVPGLGFGEQFF. For the CDR3, the DNA is TGTGCCAGCAGCTTCGTTCCGGGACTAGGTTTTGGTGAGCAGTTCTTC. This sequence joins TRBV7-9 and TRBJ2-1, with TRBD2 matching 8 bases. This CDR3 is 16 amino acids long. Trimming cost V 3 bases and J 9 bases; bases outside gene matches: 13. Germline assignment: CDR1 SEHNR and CDR2 FQNEAQ (reference sequence).

This clone showed up just a few times. The chain has TRBV13 and TRBJ1-5; D might be TRBD1 (6 bases). With 4 bases removed from V and 11 bases from J, the gap between germline ends came to 18 bases. The germline CDR1 and CDR2 sequences are PRHDT and FYEKMQ (reference sequence). The CDR3 totals 14 residues. CDR3 bases: TGTGCCAGCAGCTCACCGGGACACCCTGGGACCCAGCATTTT. Protein sequence: CASSSPGHPGTQHF.

The chain couples TRBV10-3 to TRBJ2-7, with 8 bases identical to TRBD1. The CDR3 totals 13 residues. V lost 8 bases, J lost 5 bases, and 8 bases stayed unmatched. Per the germline V gene, CDR1 is ENHRY and CDR2 is SYGVKD. CDR3 in DNA: TGTGCCATCTCAGGGGGCCGTGAGGACGAGCAGTACTTC. Translating it yields CAISGGREDEQYF.

V gene TRBV7-9 combines with J gene TRBJ2-3, with TRBD2 matching over 13 bases. The J segment lost 2 bases and the V segment lost 5 bases, leaving 13 bases of the junction unmatched. The CDR3 spans 19 residues. Germline assignment: CDR1 SEHNR and CDR2 FQNEAQ (reference sequence). Here the CDR3 reads CASSTRLGTSGENTDTQYF. As DNA, the CDR3 is TGTGCCAGCAGCACACGCCTAGGGACTAGCGGGGAGAACACAGATACGCAGTATTTT.

The rearrangement uses TRBV19 and TRBJ1-6; 8 bases are shared with TRBD1. In germline, CDR1 is LNHDA, CDR2 SQIVND (reference sequence). The CDR3 extends over 15 amino acids. With 1 base clipped from V and 11 bases from J, the junction kept 7 bases outside the gene matches. For the CDR3, the DNA is TGTGCCAGTAGTATAGCCTGGACAGGGCTTACACCCCTCCACTTT. Its protein is CASSIAWTGLTPLHF. Full variable domain (outside the CDR3, taken from reference TRBV19 and TRBJ1-6): DGGITQSPKYLFRKEGQNVTLSCEQNLNHDAMYWYRQDPGQGLRLIYYSQIVNDFQKGDIAEGYSVSREKKESFPLTVTSAQKNPTAFYLCASSIAWTGLTPLHFGNGTRLTVT.

This chain connects TRBV5-1 to TRBJ2-1; D not certain. V was trimmed by 4 bases and J by 0 bases, leaving 11 bases between them. Germline CDR1 and CDR2: SGHRS and YFSETQ. CDR3 length equals 15 residues. The CDR3 region has the DNA TGCGCCAGCAGCCAAAGTCTCAGCTCCTACAATGAGCAGTTCTTC. Translated, it gives CASSQSLSSYNEQFF. Full variable domain (remainder filled in from reference TRBV5-1 and TRBJ2-1): KAGVTQTPRYLIKTRGQQVTLSCSPISGHRSVSWYQQTPGQGLQFLFEYFSETQRNKGNFPGRFSGRQFSNSRSEMNVSTLELGDSALYLCASSQSLSSYNEQFFGPGTRLTVL.

The J gene is TRBJ1-1, the V gene TRBV12-3 or TRBV12-4; a possible D gene is TRBD1 (5 bases). V was trimmed by 6 bases and J by 5 bases, leaving 10 bases between them. The CDR3 consists of 12 residues. The CDR3 DNA follows: TGTGCCAGCAGCCCCAGGGATACTGAAGCTTTCTTT. Amino acid sequence: CASSPRDTEAFF.